This TCR beta chain was captured by sequencing in a study of Ad26.COV2.S vaccination and SARS-CoV-2 variants. The table came from immunoSEQ multiplex PCR; TCRdb's copy has only in-frame clones and leaves some out. The sample yields about 350,000 clones, about 85% seen once. Stated treatment: over 15 received Ad26.COV2.S at low or high dose, single or two shots; a few received placebo; per-sample allocation not given. Following the first vaccine or placebo injection, samples were taken on day 63. Trimming took off 3 bases at V and 4 bases at J, with 13 bases between the two ends. This CDR3 spans 15 amino acids. CDR1 and CDR2 (germline): LNHDA, SQIVND (reference sequence).

The V gene is TRBV19, the J gene TRBJ1-5; D is perhaps TRBD1 (6 bases). The sequence was collected from a person between 18 and 65 years old who received the Ad26.COV2.S COVID-19 vaccine or a placebo. The material was peripheral blood, obtained in a trial of Ad26.COV2.S vaccine versus placebo. CDR3 loop: CASSIGTGLNQPQHF. The CDR3 region has the DNA TGTGCCAGTAGTATCGGCACAGGGCTTAATCAGCCCCAGCATTTT. Full variable domain (outside the CDR3, taken from reference TRBV19 and TRBJ1-5): DGGITQSPKYLFRKEGQNVTLSCEQNLNHDAMYWYRQDPGQGLRLIYYSQIVNDFQKGDIAEGYSVSREKKESFPLTVTSAQKNPTAFYLCASSIGTGLNQPQHFGDGTRLSIL.